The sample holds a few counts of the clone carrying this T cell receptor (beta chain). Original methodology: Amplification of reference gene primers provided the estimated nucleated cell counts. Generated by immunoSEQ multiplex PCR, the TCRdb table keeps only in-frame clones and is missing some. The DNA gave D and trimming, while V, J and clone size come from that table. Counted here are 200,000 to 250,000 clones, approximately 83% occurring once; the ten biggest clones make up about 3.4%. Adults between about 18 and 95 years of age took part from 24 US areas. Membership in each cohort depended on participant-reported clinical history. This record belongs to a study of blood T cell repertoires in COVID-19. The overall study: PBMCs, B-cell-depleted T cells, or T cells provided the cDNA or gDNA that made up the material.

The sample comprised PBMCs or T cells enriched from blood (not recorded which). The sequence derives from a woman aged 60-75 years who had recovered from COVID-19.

CDR3 sequence (DNA): TGTGCCAGCAGCCCAACAGGGATGACGAACACCGGGGAGCTGTTTTTT. This gives the protein CASSPTGMTNTGELFF. The chain employs TRBV5-5 and TRBJ2-2; tentatively, D is TRBD1 (6 bases). The CDR3 is 16 amino acids. CDR1 SGHKS and CDR2 YYEKEE come from the germline V gene (reference sequence). V lost 4 bases to trimming and J lost 0 bases, with 13 bases between them.